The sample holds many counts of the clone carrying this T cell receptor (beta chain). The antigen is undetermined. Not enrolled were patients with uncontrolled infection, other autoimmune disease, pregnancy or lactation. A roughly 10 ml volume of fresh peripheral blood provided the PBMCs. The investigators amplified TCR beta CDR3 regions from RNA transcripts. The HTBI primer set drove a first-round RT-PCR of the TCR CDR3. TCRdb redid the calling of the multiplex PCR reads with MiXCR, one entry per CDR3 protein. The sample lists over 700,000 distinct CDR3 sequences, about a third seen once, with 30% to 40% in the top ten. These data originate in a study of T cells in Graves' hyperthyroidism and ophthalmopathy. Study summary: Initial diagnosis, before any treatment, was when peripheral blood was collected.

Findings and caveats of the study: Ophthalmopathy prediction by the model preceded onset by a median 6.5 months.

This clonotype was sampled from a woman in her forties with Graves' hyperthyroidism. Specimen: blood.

The CDR3 bases are TGTGCCATCAACGGGGACCGAAACACTGAAGCTTTCTTT. This encodes CAINGDRNTEAFF. The chain has TRBV10-3 and TRBJ1-1, with D tentatively TRBD1 (5 bases). The CDR3 is 13 residues long. Germline V gene lookup returns CDR1 ENHRY and CDR2 SYGVKD. The V end lost 7 bases, the J end lost 2 bases, and 11 bases lay between the germline ends.